Each of the 23 T cell receptor beta chains below was sequenced from the same sample in a study of blood T cell repertoires in COVID-19. Produced via immunoSEQ multiplex PCR; TCRdb's table is partial and in-frame only. The data show about 210,000 clones, around 80% seen once. Sequenced sample: peripheral blood. The receptors derive from a woman aged 35 to 49 with acute or convalescent COVID-19.

This clone came up once. The chain combines TRBV19 with TRBJ2-3; 7 bases match TRBD2. Germline loops: CDR1 LNHDA, CDR2 SQIVND (reference sequence). V was clipped by 6 bases and J by 7 bases; unmatched bases: 13. This CDR3 has 15 amino acids. This CDR3 reads CASRTGLVGRNTQYF. CDR3 nucleotide sequence: TGTGCCAGTAGAACCGGACTAGTTGGCCGGAATACGCAGTATTTT.

In this sample, this clone turned up once. The chain joins TRBV5-6 to TRBJ2-3, with TRBD2 identical over 12 bases. Germline-derived CDR1 and CDR2 are SGHDT and YYEEEE. Losses at the gene ends were 4 bases for V and 6 bases for J; bases not matched to a gene: 9. This CDR3 region has 16 residues. Written as DNA, the CDR3 is TGTGCCAGCAGCCCCCCTAGCGGGGGGGCGCAGGATACGCAGTATTTT. As protein: CASSPPSGGAQDTQYF.

The rearrangement joins TRBV27 to TRBJ2-7, with 7 bases aligning to TRBD1. Germline CDR1 reads MNHEY; CDR2 reads SMNVEV (reference sequence). After removal of 6 bases from V and 7 bases from J, the junction contained 12 bases not matched to a gene. The CDR3 is made up of 14 amino acids. The CDR3 here is CASRNRGGPGEQYF. The CDR3 nucleotides read TGTGCCAGCAGGAACAGGGGTGGTCCGGGGGAGCAGTACTTC.

The rearrangement uses TRBV30 and TRBJ2-7; D ambiguous. CDR3 length: 15 amino acids. Germline CDR1 reads GTSNPN; CDR2 reads SVGIG (reference sequence). The ends were cut back, 0 bases at V and 1 base at J, with 13 bases in the middle. CDR3 loop: CAWSVQPGGSYEQYF. CDR3 bases: TGTGCCTGGAGTGTACAACCAGGTGGGTCCTACGAGCAGTACTTC.

This sequence joins TRBV27 and TRBJ2-4; possible D gene TRBD2, 6 bases. The CDR3 is 13 residues long. Trimming pared 9 bases from V and 8 bases from J, leaving 17 bases between. The germline V gene encodes CDR1 MNHEY and CDR2 SMNVEV (reference sequence). The CDR3 sequence is CASHSWGEDIQYF. DNA of the CDR3: TGTGCCAGTCACTCGTGGGGGGAGGACATTCAGTACTTC.

V gene TRBV12-5 combines with J gene TRBJ2-1; the match to TRBD2 covers 13 bases. Losses at the gene ends were 1 base for V and 11 bases for J; bases not matched to a gene: 2. This CDR3 spans 14 amino acids. Germline CDR1 reads LGHNT; CDR2 reads FRNRAP. Here the CDR3 reads CASGLGTSGSQQFF. Here the CDR3 DNA reads TGTGCTAGTGGTTTGGGGACTAGCGGGAGTCAGCAGTTCTTC.

The rearrangement joins TRBV18 to TRBJ2-2, with 7 positions matching TRBD2. The CDR3 sequence is 16 residues long. Germline lookup yields CDR1 KGHSH and CDR2 LQKENI. Unmatched junction bases numbered 5, after V lost 4 bases and J lost 0 bases. CDR3 bases: TGTGCCAGCTCACGTCCGAGCGGGACGAACACCGGGGAGCTGTTTTTT. Translating gives CASSRPSGTNTGELFF.

V is TRBV3-1 (or the pseudogene TRBV3-2) and J is TRBJ1-2, with 7 bases aligning to TRBD1. With V trimmed by 0 bases and J by 1 base, 5 bases remained unmatched. The V gene's germline CDR1 is LGHDT and CDR2 YNNKEL (reference sequence). This CDR3 region has 16 residues. In DNA, the CDR3 is TGTGCCAGCAGCCAAGACGTGGGACAGCTTAACTATGGCTACACCTTC. Protein sequence: CASSQDVGQLNYGYTF.

The V gene is TRBV19, the J gene TRBJ2-3; D may be TRBD1 (5 bases). Germline loops: CDR1 LNHDA, CDR2 SQIVND (reference sequence). V was clipped by 6 bases and J by 2 bases, with 12 bases between them. The CDR3 has 14 amino acids. In DNA, the CDR3 is TGTGCCAGTAGCGACTTAGGGGTCACAGATACGCAGTATTTT. It is translated as CASSDLGVTDTQYF.

Note on this clone: At the DNA level, this CDR3 is encoded by other sequences in the same sample as well. The chain recombines TRBV5-1 with TRBJ2-3; 8 nucleotides line up with TRBD2. The junction had 9 bases not matched to a gene; V was cut back by 7 bases and J by 2 bases. Germline CDR1 reads SGHRS; CDR2 reads YFSETQ. There are 15 residues in the CDR3. The CDR3 reads CASQTRSGDTDTQYF. DNA of the CDR3: TGCGCCAGCCAGACACGTAGCGGGGACACAGATACGCAGTATTTT. Full variable domain (remainder filled in from reference TRBV5-1 and TRBJ2-3): KAGVTQTPRYLIKTRGQQVTLSCSPISGHRSVSWYQQTPGQGLQFLFEYFSETQRNKGNFPGRFSGRQFSNSRSEMNVSTLELGDSALYLCASQTRSGDTDTQYFGPGTRLTVL.

In its sample, this clone was seen many times. J is TRBJ1-3 and V is TRBV19, with D perhaps matching TRBD1 (6 bases). The CDR3 is made up of 17 amino acids. Between the trimmed V and J ends, which lost 5 bases and 0 bases, there was a span of 17 bases. Per germline, CDR1 LNHDA and CDR2 SQIVND (reference sequence). The CDR3 DNA reads as TGTGCCAGTAGTCCGCGACAGGACGTCGGCTCTGGAAACACCATATATTTT. Encoded protein: CASSPRQDVGSGNTIYF.

The chain carries TRBV7-6 and TRBJ2-1, with 8 bases aligning to TRBD2. This CDR3 has 16 amino acids. Trimming at V came to 2 bases and at J to 9 bases, leaving 12 bases not matched to a gene. Germline loops: CDR1 SGHVS, CDR2 FNYEAQ. CDR3 loop: CASSLRGLVPLSEQFF. The CDR3 DNA sequence: TGTGCCAGCAGCTTACGGGGACTAGTTCCGTTATCTGAGCAGTTCTTC.

This clone appeared a few times. The chain links TRBV11-2 to TRBJ2-3; 8 bases map to TRBD1. J gave up 6 bases and V 5 bases, and 16 bases lay outside the gene matches. Germline V gives CDR1 SGHAT, CDR2 FQNNGV. CDR3 size: 17 residues. This CDR3 reads CASSPISGTGVFDTQYF. CDR3 coding DNA: TGTGCCAGCAGCCCCATATCCGGGACAGGTGTATTTGATACGCAGTATTTT. Full variable domain (outside the CDR3, taken from reference TRBV11-2 and TRBJ2-3): EAGVAQSPRYKIIEKRQSVAFWCNPISGHATLYWYQQILGQGPKLLIQFQNNGVVDDSQLPKDRFSAERLKGVDSTLKIQPAKLEDSAVYLCASSPISGTGVFDTQYFGPGTRLTVL.

The sample holds one count of this clone. The chain is built from TRBV10-2 and TRBJ2-5; D is possibly TRBD2 (5 bases). This CDR3 region has 14 residues. The germline V and J ends were trimmed by 8 bases and 3 bases, with 16 bases remaining between them. CDR1 and CDR2 (germline): WSHSY, SAAADI. The CDR3 protein is CASAGFGNKETQYF. CDR3 DNA sequence: TGCGCCAGCGCGGGTTTCGGGAACAAAGAGACCCAGTACTTC.

This clone appeared a few times. This chain joins TRBV27 and TRBJ2-3; TRBD2 agrees at 12 bases. Germline CDR1 reads MNHEY; CDR2 reads SMNVEV (reference sequence). This CDR3 comprises 24 residues. The V segment lost 0 bases and the J segment 0 bases; nucleotides outside the gene matches: 22. CDR3 protein: CASSLSWASGGAVMDRTSTDTQYF. CDR3 bases: TGTGCCAGCAGTTTATCGTGGGCTAGCGGGGGGGCTGTAATGGACAGGACTAGCACAGATACGCAGTATTTT.

This chain links TRBV11-2 with TRBJ2-3; no firm D call. The CDR3 covers 14 residues. Looked up from germline, CDR1 is SGHAT and CDR2 is FQNNGV. Between the trimmed V and J ends, which lost 4 bases and 4 bases, there was a span of 12 bases. The CDR3 protein is CASSSPVGPDTQYF. CDR3 DNA sequence: TGTGCCAGCAGCTCCCCTGTGGGCCCAGATACGCAGTATTTT. The whole variable domain, filled in from reference TRBV11-2 and TRBJ2-3, reads EAGVAQSPRYKIIEKRQSVAFWCNPISGHATLYWYQQILGQGPKLLIQFQNNGVVDDSQLPKDRFSAERLKGVDSTLKIQPAKLEDSAVYLCASSSPVGPDTQYFGPGTRLTVL.

The chain carries TRBV25-1 and TRBJ2-2, with 10 bases that match TRBD2. The CDR3 spans 17 residues. The trim removed 5 bases at V and 0 bases at J, leaving 6 bases unmatched. Per germline, CDR1 MGHDK and CDR2 SYGVNS. The CDR3, as DNA: TGTGCCAGCAGTTCCGCTAGCGGGAGAGCGAACACCGGGGAGCTGTTTTTT. Translating gives CASSSASGRANTGELFF. The full variable domain, its missing parts supplied by reference TRBV25-1 and TRBJ2-2, is EADIYQTPRYLVIGTGKKITLECSQTMGHDKMYWYQQDPGMELHLIHYSYGVNSTEKGDLSSESTVSRIRTEHFPLTLESARPSHTSQYLCASSSASGRANTGELFFGEGSRLTVL.

The CDR3, as DNA: TGTGCCAGCAGCGCGGGGACGGTCCAGGGGCAGTTCTTC. Encoded protein: CASSAGTVQGQFF. This chain uses TRBV7-3 with TRBJ2-1, with TRBD2 as a possible D gene (6 bases). CDR1 and CDR2 from the germline V gene are SGHTA and FQGTGA. The germline V and J ends were trimmed by 5 bases and 12 bases, with 17 bases remaining between them. CDR3 length: 13 residues.

This sequence joins TRBV11-2 and TRBJ1-2, with TRBD1 matching 8 bases. Germline V CDR1 and CDR2: SGHAT, FQNNGV. The V gene end was trimmed by 5 bases and the J gene end by 3 bases; junction bases not matched to a gene: 14. CDR3 length: 17 residues. The CDR3 sequence: CASSQSATGGRYYGYTF. CDR3 in DNA: TGTGCCAGCAGCCAATCCGCCACAGGGGGACGGTACTATGGCTACACCTTC.

V is TRBV4-3 and J is TRBJ2-1; the match to TRBD2 covers 13 bases. This CDR3 is 16 amino acids long. Trimming at V came to 3 bases and at J to 5 bases, leaving 4 bases not matched to a gene. Germline CDR1 reads LGHNA; CDR2 reads YSLEER. CDR3 region: CASSHPGTSGNNEQFF. The CDR3 nucleotides read TGCGCCAGCAGCCACCCCGGGACTAGCGGGAACAATGAGCAGTTCTTC.

The chain uses TRBV27 and TRBJ1-1; unclear D gene. The germline V gene encodes CDR1 MNHEY and CDR2 SMNVEV (reference sequence). V lost 3 bases and J lost 1, with 9 bases in between. There are 14 residues in the CDR3. CDR3 sequence (DNA): TGTGCCAGCAGTTTTGTCCCCTCGAACACTGAAGCTTTCTTT. Translating it yields CASSFVPSNTEAFF.

The chain carries TRBV19 and TRBJ2-7; no clear D. This CDR3 has 13 residues. From germline, CDR1 is LNHDA and CDR2 SQIVND (reference sequence). V was trimmed by 3 bases and J by 2 bases, leaving 8 bases between them. CDR3 loop: CASSIRYPYEQYF. In nucleotides, the CDR3 is TGTGCCAGTAGTATCAGGTACCCCTACGAGCAGTACTTC.

This sequence joins TRBV10-3 and TRBJ1-6; TRBD1 matches 8 bases. CDR1 and CDR2 from the germline V gene are ENHRY and SYGVKD. V was clipped by 10 bases and J by 9 bases; unmatched bases: 8. This CDR3 has 13 amino acids. This chain's CDR3 is CASSTGGSSPLHF. CDR3 DNA sequence: TGTGCCAGCTCAACAGGGGGGAGTTCACCCCTCCACTTT.